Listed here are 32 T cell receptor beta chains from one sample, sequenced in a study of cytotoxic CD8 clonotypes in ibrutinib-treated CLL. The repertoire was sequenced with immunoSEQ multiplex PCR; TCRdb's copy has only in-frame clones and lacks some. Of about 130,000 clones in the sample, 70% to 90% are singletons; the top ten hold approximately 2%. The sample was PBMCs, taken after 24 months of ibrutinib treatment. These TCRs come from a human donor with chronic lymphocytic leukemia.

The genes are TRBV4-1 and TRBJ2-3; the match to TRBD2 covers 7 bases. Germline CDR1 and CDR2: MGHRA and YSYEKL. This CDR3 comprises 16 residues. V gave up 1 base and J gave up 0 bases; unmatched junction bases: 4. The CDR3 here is CASSQGSGVSTDTQYF. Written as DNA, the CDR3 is TGCGCCAGCAGCCAAGGCAGCGGGGTTAGCACAGATACGCAGTATTTT.

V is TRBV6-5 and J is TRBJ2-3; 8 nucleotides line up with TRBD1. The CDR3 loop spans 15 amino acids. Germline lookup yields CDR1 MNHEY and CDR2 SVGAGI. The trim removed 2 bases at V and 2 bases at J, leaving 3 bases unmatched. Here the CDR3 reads CASSYETGATDTQYF. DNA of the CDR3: TGTGCCAGCAGTTACGAGACAGGGGCCACAGATACGCAGTATTTT.

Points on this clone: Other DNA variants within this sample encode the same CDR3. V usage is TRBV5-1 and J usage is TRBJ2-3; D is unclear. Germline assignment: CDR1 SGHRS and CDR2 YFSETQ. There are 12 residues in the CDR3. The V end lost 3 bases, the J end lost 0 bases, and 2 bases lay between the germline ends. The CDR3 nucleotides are TGCGCCAGCAGCTCGAGCACAGATACGCAGTATTTT. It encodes CASSSSTDTQYF.

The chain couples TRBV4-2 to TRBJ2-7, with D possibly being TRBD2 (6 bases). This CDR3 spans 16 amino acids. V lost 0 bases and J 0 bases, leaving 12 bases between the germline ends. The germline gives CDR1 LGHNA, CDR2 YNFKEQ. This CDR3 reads CASSQENLASSYEQYF. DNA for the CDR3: TGTGCCAGCAGCCAAGAGAACCTAGCGAGCTCCTACGAGCAGTACTTC.

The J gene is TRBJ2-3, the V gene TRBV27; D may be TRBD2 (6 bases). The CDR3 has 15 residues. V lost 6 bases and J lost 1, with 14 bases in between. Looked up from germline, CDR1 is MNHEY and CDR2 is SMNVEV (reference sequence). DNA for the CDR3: TGTGCCAGCAGGGGGGGATTTACCCGCACAGATACGCAGTATTTT. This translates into CASRGGFTRTDTQYF.

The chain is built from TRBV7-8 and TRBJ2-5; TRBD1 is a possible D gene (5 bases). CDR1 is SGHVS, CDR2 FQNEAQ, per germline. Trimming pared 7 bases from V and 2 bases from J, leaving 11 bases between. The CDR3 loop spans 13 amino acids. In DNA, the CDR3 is TGTGCCAGCAACTCTAGGGGACAAGAGACCCAGTACTTC. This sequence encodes CASNSRGQETQYF.

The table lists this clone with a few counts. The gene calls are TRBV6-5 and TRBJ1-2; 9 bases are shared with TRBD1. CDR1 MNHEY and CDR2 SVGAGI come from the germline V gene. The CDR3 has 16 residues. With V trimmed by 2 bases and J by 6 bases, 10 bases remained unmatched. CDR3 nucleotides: TGTGCCAGCAGTTACGGCCCCCGGACAGGGGTAGATGGCTACACCTTC. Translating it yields CASSYGPRTGVDGYTF.

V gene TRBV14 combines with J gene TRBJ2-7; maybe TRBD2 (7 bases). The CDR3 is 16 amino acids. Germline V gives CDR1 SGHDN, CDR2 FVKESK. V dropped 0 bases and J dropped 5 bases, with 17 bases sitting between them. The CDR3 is CASSQDQGRGYNEQYF. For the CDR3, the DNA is TGTGCCAGCAGCCAAGATCAGGGGAGGGGTTACAACGAGCAGTACTTC.

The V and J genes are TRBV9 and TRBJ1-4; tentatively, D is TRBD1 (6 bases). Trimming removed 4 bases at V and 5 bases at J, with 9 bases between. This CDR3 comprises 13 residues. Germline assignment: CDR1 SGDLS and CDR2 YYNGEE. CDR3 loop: CASSQGPNEKLFF. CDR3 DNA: TGTGCCAGCAGCCAGGGGCCGAATGAAAAACTGTTTTTT. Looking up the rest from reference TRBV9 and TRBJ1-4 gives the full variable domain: DSGVTQTPKHLITATGQRVTLRCSPRSGDLSVYWYQQSLDQGLQFLIQYYNGEERAKGNILERFSAQQFPDLHSELNLSSLELGDSALYFCASSQGPNEKLFFGSGTQLSVL.

Here the CDR3 DNA reads TGTGCCAGCAGTGACAGGGGGTTTGAAAAACTGTTTTTT. Translating it yields CASSDRGFEKLFF. The V gene is TRBV27, the J gene TRBJ1-4, with 9 bases identical to TRBD1. Germline lookup yields CDR1 MNHEY and CDR2 SMNVEV (reference sequence). V shed 5 bases and J 7 bases; nucleotides not matched to a gene: 2. This CDR3 spans 13 amino acids. The full variable domain, rest sourced from reference TRBV27 and TRBJ1-4, is EAQVTQNPRYLITVTGKKLTVTCSQNMNHEYMSWYRQDPGLGLRQIYYSMNVEVTDKGDVPEGYKVSRKEKRNFPLILESPSPNQTSLYFCASSDRGFEKLFFGSGTQLSVL.

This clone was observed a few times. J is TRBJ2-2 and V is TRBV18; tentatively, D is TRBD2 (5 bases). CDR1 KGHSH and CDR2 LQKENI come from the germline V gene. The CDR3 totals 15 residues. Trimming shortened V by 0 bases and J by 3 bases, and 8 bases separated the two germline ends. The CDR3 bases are TGTGCCAGCTCACCACCGGGGAGAGACACCGGGGAGCTGTTTTTT. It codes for CASSPPGRDTGELFF.

CDR3 coding DNA: TGTGCCAGCAGCTCGTTACAGGGATCAACAGATACGCAGTATTTT. Its protein product is CASSSLQGSTDTQYF. This chain links TRBV11-2 with TRBJ2-3; a possible D gene is TRBD1 (6 bases). Trimming cost V 4 bases and J 3 bases, with 14 bases left between them. Germline values: CDR1 SGHAT, CDR2 FQNNGV. This CDR3 contains 15 residues. Variable domain in full (rest from reference TRBV11-2 and TRBJ2-3): EAGVAQSPRYKIIEKRQSVAFWCNPISGHATLYWYQQILGQGPKLLIQFQNNGVVDDSQLPKDRFSAERLKGVDSTLKIQPAKLEDSAVYLCASSSLQGSTDTQYFGPGTRLTVL.

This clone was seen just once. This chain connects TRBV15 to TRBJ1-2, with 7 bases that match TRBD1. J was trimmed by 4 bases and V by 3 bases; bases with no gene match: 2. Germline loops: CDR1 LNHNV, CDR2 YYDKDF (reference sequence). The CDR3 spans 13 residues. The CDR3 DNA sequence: TGTGCCACCAGCAGGGGGACAGTCTATGGCTACACCTTC. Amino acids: CATSRGTVYGYTF.

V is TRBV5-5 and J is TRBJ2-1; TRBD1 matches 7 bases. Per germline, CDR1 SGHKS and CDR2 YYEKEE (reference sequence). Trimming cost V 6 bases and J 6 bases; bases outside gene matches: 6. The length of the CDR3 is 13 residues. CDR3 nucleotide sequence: TGTGCCAGCACCCTGACAGGGAGCAATGAGCAGTTCTTC. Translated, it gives CASTLTGSNEQFF.

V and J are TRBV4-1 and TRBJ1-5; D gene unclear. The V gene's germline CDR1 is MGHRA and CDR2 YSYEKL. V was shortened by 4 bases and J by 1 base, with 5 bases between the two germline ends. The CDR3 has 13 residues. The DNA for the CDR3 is TGCGCCAGCAGCCTCGTAAGCAATCAGCCCCAGCATTTT. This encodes CASSLVSNQPQHF.

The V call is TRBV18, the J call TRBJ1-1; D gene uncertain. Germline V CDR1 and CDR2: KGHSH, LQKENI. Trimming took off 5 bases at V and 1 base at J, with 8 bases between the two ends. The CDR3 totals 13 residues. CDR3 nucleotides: TGTGCCAGCTCAAAGACCCAGAACACTGAAGCTTTCTTT. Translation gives CASSKTQNTEAFF.

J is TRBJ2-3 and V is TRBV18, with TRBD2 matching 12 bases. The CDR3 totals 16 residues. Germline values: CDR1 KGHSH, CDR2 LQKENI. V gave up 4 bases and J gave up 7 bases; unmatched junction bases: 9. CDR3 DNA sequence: TGTGCCAGCTCACGGGCTAGCGGGAGGGCCGAATATACGCAGTATTTT. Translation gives CASSRASGRAEYTQYF.

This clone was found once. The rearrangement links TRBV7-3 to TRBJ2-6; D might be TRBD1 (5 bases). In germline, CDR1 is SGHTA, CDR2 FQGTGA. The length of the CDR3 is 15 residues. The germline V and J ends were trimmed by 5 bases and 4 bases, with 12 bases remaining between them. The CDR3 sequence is CASSPQGAGANVLTF. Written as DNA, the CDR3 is TGTGCCAGCAGCCCCCAGGGTGCGGGGGCCAACGTCCTGACTTTC.

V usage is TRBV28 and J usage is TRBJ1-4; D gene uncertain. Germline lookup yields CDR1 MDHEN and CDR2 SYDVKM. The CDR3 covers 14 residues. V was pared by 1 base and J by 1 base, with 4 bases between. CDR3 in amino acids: CASSLYETNEKLFF. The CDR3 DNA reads TGTGCCAGCAGTTTATATGAAACTAATGAAAAACTGTTTTTT.

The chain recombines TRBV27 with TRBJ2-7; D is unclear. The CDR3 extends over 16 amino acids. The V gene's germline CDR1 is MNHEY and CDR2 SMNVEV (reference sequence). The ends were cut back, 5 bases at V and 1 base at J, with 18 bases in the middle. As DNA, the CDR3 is TGTGCCAGCAGTACCCCGTCCCAGCGAAAGTCCTACGAGCAGTACTTC. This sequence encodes CASSTPSQRKSYEQYF.

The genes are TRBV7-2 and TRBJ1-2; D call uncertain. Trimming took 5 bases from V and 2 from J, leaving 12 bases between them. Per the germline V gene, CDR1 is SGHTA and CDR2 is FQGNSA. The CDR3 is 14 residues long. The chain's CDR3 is CASSPAATNYGYTF. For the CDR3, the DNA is TGTGCCAGCAGCCCAGCGGCCACCAACTATGGCTACACCTTC.

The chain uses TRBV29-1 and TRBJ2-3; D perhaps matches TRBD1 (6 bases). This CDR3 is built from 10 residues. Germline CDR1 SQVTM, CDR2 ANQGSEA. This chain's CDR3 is CRFQGDTQYF. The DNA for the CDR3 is TGCAGATTCCAGGGGGATACGCAGTATTTT.

CDR3 protein: CASKKTGTVNTGELFF. The CDR3 coding sequence is TGTGCCAGCAAGAAAACCGGGACGGTGAACACCGGGGAGCTGTTTTTT. The chain employs TRBV28 and TRBJ2-2; either TRBD1 or TRBD2 may supply D (5 bases each). V gave up 7 bases and J gave up 1 base, with 16 bases separating them. In germline, CDR1 is MDHEN, CDR2 SYDVKM. The CDR3 length is 16 residues. The whole variable domain, remainder taken from reference TRBV28 and TRBJ2-2, is DVKVTQSSRYLVKRTGEKVFLECVQDMDHENMFWYRQDPGLGLRLIYFSYDVKMKEKGDIPEGYSVSREKKERFSLILESASTNQTSMYLCASKKTGTVNTGELFFGEGSRLTVL.

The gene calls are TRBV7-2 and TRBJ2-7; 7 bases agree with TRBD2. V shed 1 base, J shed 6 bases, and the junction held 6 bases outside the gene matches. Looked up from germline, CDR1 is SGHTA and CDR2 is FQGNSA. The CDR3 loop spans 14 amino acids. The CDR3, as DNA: TGTGCCAGCAGCTTAGGTCGGCGGGGGACCGAGCAGTACTTC. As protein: CASSLGRRGTEQYF.

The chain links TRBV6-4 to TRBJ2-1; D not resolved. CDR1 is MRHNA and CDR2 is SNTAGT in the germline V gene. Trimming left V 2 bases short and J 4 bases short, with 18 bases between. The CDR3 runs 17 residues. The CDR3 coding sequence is TGTGCCAGCAGTGACACTGGTCGCTCGAGCAGGTACAATGAGCAGTTCTTC. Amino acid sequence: CASSDTGRSSRYNEQFF.

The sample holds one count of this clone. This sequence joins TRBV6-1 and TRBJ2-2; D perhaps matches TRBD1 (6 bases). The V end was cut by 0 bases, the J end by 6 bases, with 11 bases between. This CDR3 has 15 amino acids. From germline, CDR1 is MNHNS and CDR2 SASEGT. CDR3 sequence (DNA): TGTGCCAGCAGTGAAGCGCCCCAGGGGTCCGGGGAGCTGTTTTTT. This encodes CASSEAPQGSGELFF.

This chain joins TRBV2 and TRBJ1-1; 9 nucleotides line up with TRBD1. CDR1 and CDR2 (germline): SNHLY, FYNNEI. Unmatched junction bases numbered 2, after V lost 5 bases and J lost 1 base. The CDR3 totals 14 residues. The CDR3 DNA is TGTGCCAGCAGTTCGGGACAGGGGAACACTGAAGCTTTCTTT. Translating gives CASSSGQGNTEAFF. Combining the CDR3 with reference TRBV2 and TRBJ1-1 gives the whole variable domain EPEVTQTPSHQVTQMGQEVILRCVPISNHLYFYWYRQILGQKVEFLVSFYNNEISEKSEIFDDQFSVERPDGSNFTLKIRSTKLEDSAMYFCASSSGQGNTEAFFGQGTRLTVV.

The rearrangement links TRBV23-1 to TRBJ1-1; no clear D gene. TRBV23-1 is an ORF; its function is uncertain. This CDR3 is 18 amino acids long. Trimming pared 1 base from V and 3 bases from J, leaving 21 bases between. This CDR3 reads CASSQFEDGYLTDTEAFF. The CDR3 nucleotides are TGCGCCAGCAGTCAATTTGAAGACGGGTACCTCACGGACACTGAAGCTTTCTTT.

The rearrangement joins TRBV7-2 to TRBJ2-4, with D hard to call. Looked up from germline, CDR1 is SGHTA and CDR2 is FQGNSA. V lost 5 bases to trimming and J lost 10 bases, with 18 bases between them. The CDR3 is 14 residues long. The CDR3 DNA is TGTGCCAGCAGCCAAGGGCACGCTCAAGGTATTCAGTACTTC. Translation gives CASSQGHAQGIQYF.

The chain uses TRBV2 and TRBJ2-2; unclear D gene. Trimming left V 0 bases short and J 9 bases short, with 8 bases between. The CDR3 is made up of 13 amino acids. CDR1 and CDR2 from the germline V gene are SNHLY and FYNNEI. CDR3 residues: CASSEALGRELFF. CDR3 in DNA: TGTGCCAGCAGTGAAGCGCTAGGCAGGGAGCTGTTTTTT.

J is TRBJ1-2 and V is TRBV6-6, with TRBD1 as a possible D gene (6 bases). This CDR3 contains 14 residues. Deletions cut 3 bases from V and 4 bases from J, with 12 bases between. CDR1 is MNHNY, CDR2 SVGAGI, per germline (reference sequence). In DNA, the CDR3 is TGTGCCAGCAGTTATAAGGTGGACAGCTATGGCTACACCTTC. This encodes CASSYKVDSYGYTF.

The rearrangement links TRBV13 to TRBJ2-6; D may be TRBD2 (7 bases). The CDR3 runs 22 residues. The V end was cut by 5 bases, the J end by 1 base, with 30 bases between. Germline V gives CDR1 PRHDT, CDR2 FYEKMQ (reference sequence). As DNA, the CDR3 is TGTGCCAGCAGCCCCAACCTAAGCGGGATAGAGGGGGGCCGATCTGGGGCCAACGTCCTGACTTTC. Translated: CASSPNLSGIEGGRSGANVLTF. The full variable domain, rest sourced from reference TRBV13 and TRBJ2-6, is AAGVIQSPRHLIKEKRETATLKCYPIPRHDTVYWYQQGPGQDPQFLISFYEKMQSDKGSIPDRFSAQQFSDYHSELNMSSLELGDSALYFCASSPNLSGIEGGRSGANVLTFGAGSRLTVL.